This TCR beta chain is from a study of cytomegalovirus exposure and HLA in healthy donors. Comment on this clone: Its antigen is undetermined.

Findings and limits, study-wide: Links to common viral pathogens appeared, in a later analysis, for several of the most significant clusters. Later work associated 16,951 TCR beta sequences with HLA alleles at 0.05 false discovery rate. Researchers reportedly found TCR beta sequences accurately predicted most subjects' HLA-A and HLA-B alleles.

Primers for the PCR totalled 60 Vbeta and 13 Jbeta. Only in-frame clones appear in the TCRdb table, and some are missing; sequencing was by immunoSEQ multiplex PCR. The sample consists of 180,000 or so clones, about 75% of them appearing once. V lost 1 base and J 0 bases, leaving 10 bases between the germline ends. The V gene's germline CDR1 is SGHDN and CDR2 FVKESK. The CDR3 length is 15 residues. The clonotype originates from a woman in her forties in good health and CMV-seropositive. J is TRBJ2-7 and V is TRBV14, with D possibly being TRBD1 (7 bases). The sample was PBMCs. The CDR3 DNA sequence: TGTGCCAGCAGCCAAGCGCAGGGGGGCTCCTACGAGCAGTACTTC. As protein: CASSQAQGGSYEQYF.